Here is one TCR beta chain with its context. V was cut by 1 base and J by 0 bases, with 12 bases left in between. The germline CDR1 and CDR2 sequences are LGHDT and YNNKEL (reference sequence). This CDR3 has 16 amino acids. Adults between about 18 and 95 years of age took part from 24 US areas. Grouping used clinical history reported by participants in a survey and questionnaire. This sample was taken from a study of blood T cell repertoires in COVID-19. In the authors' methods: Scientists estimated how many nucleated cells there were by amplifying reference gene primers. TCRdb's table, derived via immunoSEQ multiplex PCR, lists solely in-frame clones and lacks some. From that table come the V and J calls and clone size; the DNA was used to work out D and trimming. The data show some 510,000 clones, with roughly 90% seen just once and roughly 1.9% held by the top ten.

The sequenced sample was PBMCs or T cells enriched from blood (not recorded which). This clonotype was sampled from a woman aged 40 to 50 who had recovered from COVID-19. This rearrangement joins TRBV3-1 (or the pseudogene TRBV3-2) to TRBJ2-5; D might be TRBD1 (6 bases). The CDR3 loop is CASSQVGQSYQETQYF. The CDR3 DNA sequence: TGTGCCAGCAGCCAAGTTGGACAGTCGTACCAAGAGACCCAGTACTTC.